This TCR beta chain is drawn from a study of shared clonotypes between healthy human individuals (dated by TCRdb to about 2020). Turning to the overall study: A few men and two women, aged 18 to 49 years, made up the cohort. To estimate repertoire size and how much clonotypes are shared between individuals, the study performed deep sequencing of blood TCR repertoires from five healthy adults. For each donor, CD4 naive and CD4 memory were each run on three plates, CD8 naive on two plates, and CD8 memory on one plate. Per donor, leukapheresis produced somewhere between about 0.94 and 9.5 billion PBMCs. Libraries were prepared and TCR repertoires were sequenced by different laboratories using diverse techniques, in order to increase sequencing depth and limit assay-specific biases.

On this clone: There is no known antigen for this receptor. No per-base quality is available; no much larger clone lies one base away.

The investigation overall reported the following: Compared with non-shared clonotypes, clonotypes shared by all four sorted-subset donors had higher generation probabilities. Rarefaction of sorted-subset datasets indicated incomplete sequencing despite the large sequencing depth. Pairwise subsampling indicated that sequencing depth was expected to affect the degree of clonotype sharing among donors. Sampling was restricted to blood, and TCR repertoires in tissue are likely to differ from TCR repertoires in blood. Because the study included a small number of donors, the genetic and exposure-history diversity represented was limited. Sharing across several donors was observed for around 5% of naive CD4, over 3% of naive CD8, 2.3% of memory CD4, and about 0.38% of memory CD8 clonotypes. Estimated clonotype richness was generally larger for naive than for memory subsets.

TCR CDR3 regions were amplified from genomic DNA by multiplex PCR using the deep immunoSEQ assay. Extracted genomic DNA from each cell subset was distributed evenly across all wells of several immunoSEQ 96-well plates, and each plate was treated as a replicate. For sorted subsets, each replicate PCR was loaded with 200 ng genomic DNA, equivalent to 32,000 or so T cell genomes. Purified libraries were quantified with a Qubit 3.0 fluorometer, sized on a Bioanalyzer 2100, and re-quantified with the KAPA Library Quantification kit. Every immunoSEQ 96-well plate was sequenced on a separate single-read 150-cycle Illumina NextSeq 550 flow cell. From the authors' description of their analysis: The immunoSEQ output contained only junctional sequences without quality scores, so filtering could not match that applied to full-length reads. To assign V/J genes and CDR3, sequences were annotated using PyIR, a Python wrapper for IgBLAST v1.9, with IMGT germline references. Any read was removed if the V/J assignment was weak (E-value above 1e-6), the CDR3 was missing, or the read contained stop codons, out-of-frame junctions, or ambiguous translated residues. A V3J clonotype was defined by an identical inferred V gene, J gene, and CDR3 amino acid sequence. Percentage overlap between repertoires was calculated by dividing the number of shared unique clonotypes by the size of the smaller repertoire. RTK rarefaction, the Chao1 estimator, and Recon v2.1 estimates of unobserved clonotypes were used to assess repertoire richness. Generation probabilities were computed with OLGA for all TCRbeta clonotypes obtained by the gDNA method from a few donors. Held by TCRdb, this immuneACCESS table contains in-frame sequences only and omits some clones. Under half of the omission traces to an unresolved V gene where checked; the cause of the rest is unknown. The DNA was the basis for D and trimming; V, J and clone size are from that table. This sample comprises more than 1.2 million clones, 97% to 99% of them detected only once. The top ten constitute around 0.38% of the sample.

The cysteine opens and the phenylalanine closes a CDR3 of 14 amino acids. The only DNA kept is the CDR3, 42 bases in frame from the first base. CDR1 and CDR2 were assigned from the germline V gene (reference sequence) as MNHEY and SMNVEV. Ends trimmed: V by 6 bases, J by 4 bases; bases unmatched to a gene: 8. The donors were healthy, HIV-negative adults with no recently reported acute infections or vaccinations. Every donor was a Caucasian adult residing in Nashville, Tennessee, USA. Magnetic negative selection was used to enrich CD4+ T cells, after which naive cells were positively selected on CD45RA and the negative fraction became the memory subset. After blood collection by leukapheresis, PBMCs were isolated using Ficoll-Histopaque density gradient centrifugation and then cryopreserved in the vapor phase of liquid nitrogen. Purity and quantity of every magnetically sorted T cell population were checked by analytical flow cytometry. Each sorted fraction had its genomic DNA isolated and then quantified by UV absorbance on a Nanodrop 2000c.

Material: naive CD4+ T cells sorted from blood. The cell subset or site label corresponds to: CD45RA+ positively selected. The chain joins TRBV27 to TRBJ1-2; the central 7 bases match TRBD1. The clonotype was recovered from a man aged 25 to 40 in good health. The DNA is TGTGCCAGCAGCTCTAACAGGGGTTCCTATGGCTACACCTTC. This translates into CASSSNRGSYGYTF.